These 18 T cell receptor beta chains were sequenced from one sample in a study of T cells in pancreatic ductal adenocarcinoma. No neoadjuvant therapy was given to the selected pancreatic ductal adenocarcinoma patients before their surgery. The repertoire was sequenced with immunoSEQ multiplex PCR; TCRdb's copy has only in-frame clones and lacks some. The sample yields about 9,400 clones, about 64% seen once. Sample: pancreatic tumor tissue. These receptors were obtained from a human donor with pancreatic ductal adenocarcinoma.

As concerns this clone: A read error may produce the germline difference seen at one junction end. Distinct nucleotide sequences in the sample also encode this CDR3. The chain carries TRBV5-1 and TRBJ2-3; D uncertain. This CDR3 is built from 14 residues. The V gene's germline CDR1 is SGHRS and CDR2 YFSETQ. Here the CDR3 reads CASSLAPDTDTQYF. CDR3 sequence (DNA): TGTGCCAGCAGCTTGGCCCCAGACACAGATACGCAGTATTTT.

The gene calls are TRBV5-1 and TRBJ2-5; 8 nucleotides agree with TRBD2. Losses at the gene ends were 2 bases for V and 0 bases for J; bases not matched to a gene: 6. Germline V CDR1 and CDR2: SGHRS, YFSETQ. The CDR3 totals 16 residues. CDR3 sequence reads: CASSFGGAGDQETQYF. The CDR3 DNA reads TGCGCCAGCAGCTTTGGAGGAGCGGGGGACCAAGAGACCCAGTACTTC.

The CDR3, as DNA: TGTGCCAGCAGCTTGGGATCGGGACTAGCGGCCCACAATGAGCAGTTCTTC. Amino acid sequence: CASSLGSGLAAHNEQFF. The genes are TRBV11-1 and TRBJ2-1; 11 nucleotides agree with TRBD2. The CDR3 is 17 residues long. J gave up 5 bases and V 3 bases, and 9 bases lay outside the gene matches. CDR1 SGHAT and CDR2 FQDESV come from the germline V gene (reference sequence).

The chain couples TRBV28 to TRBJ1-2; 8 nucleotides match TRBD1. V dropped 5 bases and J dropped 4; count of bases not matched to a gene: 12. The germline V gene encodes CDR1 MDHEN and CDR2 SYDVKM. CDR3 length: 16 residues. CDR3 sequence reads: CASSPSGAGGSYGYTF. The CDR3 bases are TGTGCCAGCAGTCCTTCAGGGGCAGGGGGCTCCTATGGCTACACCTTC.

The rearrangement links TRBV6-6 to TRBJ2-5, with D maybe TRBD1 (6 bases). Looked up from germline, CDR1 is MNHNY and CDR2 is SVGAGI (reference sequence). This CDR3 is built from 14 residues. Trimming took 4 bases from V and 5 from J, leaving 14 bases between them. The CDR3 reads CASSSETGGETQYF. CDR3 bases: TGTGCCAGCAGTTCGGAGACAGGCGGGGAGACCCAGTACTTC.

The V call is TRBV2, the J call TRBJ2-1, with D unresolved. V dropped 1 base and J dropped 6 bases, with 13 bases sitting between them. CDR1 and CDR2 (germline): SNHLY, FYNNEI. This CDR3 has 15 amino acids. CDR3 nucleotide sequence: TGTGCCAGCAGTGAAGGGGTAAGCCTCAGCAATGAGCAGTTCTTC. Its translation: CASSEGVSLSNEQFF.

This clone was recorded only once. This sequence joins TRBV11-2 and TRBJ2-3; no firm D call. V dropped 0 bases and J dropped 2 bases, with 9 bases sitting between them. The length of the CDR3 is 15 residues. CDR1 SGHAT and CDR2 FQNNGV come from the germline V gene. DNA for the CDR3: TGTGCCAGCAGCTTAGACAACTCTTTCACAGATACGCAGTATTTT. The encoded protein is CASSLDNSFTDTQYF.

There are a few counts of this clone. In nucleotides, the CDR3 is TGTGCCAGCAGCCCAGACGCGTACTCTGGAAACACCATATATTTT. Protein: CASSPDAYSGNTIYF. This chain links TRBV7-9 with TRBJ1-3; D is ambiguous. Germline V lookup: CDR1 SEHNR, CDR2 FQNEAQ (reference sequence). V gave up 5 bases and J gave up 0 bases, with 11 bases separating them. CDR3 length: 15 residues. The full variable domain, rest sourced from reference TRBV7-9 and TRBJ1-3, is DTGVSQNPRHKITKRGQNVTFRCDPISEHNRLYWYRQTLGQGPEFLTYFQNEAQLEKSRLLSDRFSAERPKGSFSTLEIQRTEQGDSAMYLCASSPDAYSGNTIYFGEGSWLTVV.

This clone has a handful of counts. The chain uses TRBV6-6 and TRBJ2-7, with D hard to call. The CDR3 covers 14 residues. V was shortened by 2 bases and J by 3 bases, with 11 bases between the two germline ends. The germline V gene encodes CDR1 MNHNY and CDR2 SVGAGI (reference sequence). The CDR3 coding sequence is TGTGCCAGCAGTTACGTTCAGACTCTCTACGAGCAGTACTTC. Amino acids: CASSYVQTLYEQYF.

The chain combines TRBV7-6 with TRBJ1-2; 7 nucleotides line up with TRBD1. With 7 bases clipped from V and 7 bases from J, the junction kept 9 bases outside the gene matches. Per germline, CDR1 SGHVS and CDR2 FNYEAQ. CDR3 length equals 13 residues. CDR3 sequence: CASTTVGGSGYTF. The CDR3 DNA sequence: TGTGCCAGCACCACAGTAGGGGGCTCTGGCTACACCTTC. The full variable domain, completed using reference TRBV7-6 and TRBJ1-2, is GAGVSQSPRYKVTKRGQDVALRCDPISGHVSLYWYRQALGQGPEFLTYFNYEAQQDKSGLPNDRFSAERPEGSISTLTIQRTEQRDSAMYRCASTTVGGSGYTFGSGTRLTVV.

In its sample, this clone was seen a few times. The chain joins TRBV6-5 to TRBJ1-2, with TRBD1 as a possible D gene (5 bases). From germline, CDR1 is MNHEY and CDR2 SVGAGI. The CDR3 is 13 amino acids. Trimming left V 7 bases short and J 4 bases short, with 13 bases between. CDR3 sequence reads: CASTMRGGYGYTF. CDR3 DNA: TGTGCCAGCACTATGAGGGGAGGCTATGGCTACACCTTC.

This clone was seen a handful of times. The V gene is TRBV6-5, the J gene TRBJ1-6; tentative D call: TRBD1 (6 bases). With 7 bases removed from V and 7 bases from J, the gap between germline ends came to 14 bases. The CDR3 covers 14 residues. CDR1 and CDR2 (germline): MNHEY, SVGAGI. CDR3 sequence reads: CASTSDRTNSPLHF. The CDR3 DNA reads as TGTGCCAGCACTTCCGACAGGACGAATTCACCCCTCCACTTT.

This chain joins TRBV15 and TRBJ1-1, with D unresolved. The CDR3 length is 15 residues. The V gene lost 0 bases and the J gene lost 0 bases, with 8 bases spanning the gap. The germline gives CDR1 LNHNV, CDR2 YYDKDF (reference sequence). The CDR3 protein is CATSRDKGLNTEAFF. For the CDR3, the DNA is TGTGCCACCAGCAGAGATAAGGGTTTGAACACTGAAGCTTTCTTT.

Here the CDR3 DNA reads TGTGCCAGCAGCAGGGACATCAATCACGGACAGCCCCAGCATTTT. Translation gives CASSRDINHGQPQHF. This chain connects TRBV2 to TRBJ1-5; D possibly corresponds to TRBD1 (6 bases). V lost 6 bases to trimming and J lost 7 bases, with 19 bases between them. The CDR3 totals 15 residues. CDR1 SNHLY and CDR2 FYNNEI come from the germline V gene.

The gene calls are TRBV6-1 and TRBJ2-7, with D perhaps TRBD1 or TRBD2 (6 bases each). CDR1 and CDR2 from the germline V gene are MNHNS and SASEGT. V was cut by 4 bases and J by 6 bases, with 13 bases left in between. This CDR3 spans 13 amino acids. The CDR3 DNA reads TGTGCCAGCAGTGCGATCGGGGGCGCCGAGCAGTACTTC. It codes for CASSAIGGAEQYF.

This chain's CDR3 is CASSPEGGGTEAFF. The CDR3, as DNA: TGTGCCAGCAGCCCTGAAGGGGGTGGCACTGAAGCTTTCTTT. This chain links TRBV9 with TRBJ1-1, with a possible D match to TRBD1 (6 bases). The CDR3 is made up of 14 amino acids. The germline CDR1 and CDR2 sequences are SGDLS and YYNGEE. The V end was cut by 4 bases, the J end by 4 bases, with 14 bases between.

The rearrangement links TRBV10-3 to TRBJ2-3; D gene uncertain. In germline, CDR1 is ENHRY, CDR2 SYGVKD. The length of the CDR3 is 12 residues. V gave up 10 bases and J gave up 1 base, with 9 bases separating them. CDR3 loop: CATSPGTDTQYF. Written as DNA, the CDR3 is TGTGCCACGAGCCCGGGCACAGATACGCAGTATTTT.

The chain is built from TRBV5-4 and TRBJ1-1; D is perhaps TRBD1 (6 bases). Germline V CDR1 and CDR2: SGHNT, YYREEE (reference sequence). The CDR3 has 14 amino acids. V lost 6 bases, J lost 1 base, and 13 bases lay in between. Here the CDR3 reads CASKKDSPNTEAFF. CDR3 sequence (DNA): TGTGCCAGCAAGAAGGACAGCCCGAACACTGAAGCTTTCTTT.